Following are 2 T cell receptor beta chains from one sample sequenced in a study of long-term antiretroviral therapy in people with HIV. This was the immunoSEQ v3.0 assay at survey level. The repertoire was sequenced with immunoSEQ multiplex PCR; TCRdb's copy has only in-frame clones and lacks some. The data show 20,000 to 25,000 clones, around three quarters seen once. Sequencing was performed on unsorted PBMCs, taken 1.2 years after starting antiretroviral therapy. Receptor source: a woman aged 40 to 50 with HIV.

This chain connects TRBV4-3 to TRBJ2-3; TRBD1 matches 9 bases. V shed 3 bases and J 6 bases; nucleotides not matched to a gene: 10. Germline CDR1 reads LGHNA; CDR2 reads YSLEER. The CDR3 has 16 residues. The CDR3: CASSQNRGLGPDTQYF. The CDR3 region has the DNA TGCGCCAGCAGCCAGAACAGGGGGCTCGGGCCTGATACGCAGTATTTT.

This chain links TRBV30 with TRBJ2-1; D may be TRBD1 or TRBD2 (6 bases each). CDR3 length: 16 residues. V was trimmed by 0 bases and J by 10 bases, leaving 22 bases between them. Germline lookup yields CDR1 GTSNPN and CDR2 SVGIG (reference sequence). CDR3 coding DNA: TGTGCCTGGAGTGTAGGAACAGGGATAGGTGGGGGGGAGCAGTTCTTC. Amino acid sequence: CAWSVGTGIGGGEQFF.